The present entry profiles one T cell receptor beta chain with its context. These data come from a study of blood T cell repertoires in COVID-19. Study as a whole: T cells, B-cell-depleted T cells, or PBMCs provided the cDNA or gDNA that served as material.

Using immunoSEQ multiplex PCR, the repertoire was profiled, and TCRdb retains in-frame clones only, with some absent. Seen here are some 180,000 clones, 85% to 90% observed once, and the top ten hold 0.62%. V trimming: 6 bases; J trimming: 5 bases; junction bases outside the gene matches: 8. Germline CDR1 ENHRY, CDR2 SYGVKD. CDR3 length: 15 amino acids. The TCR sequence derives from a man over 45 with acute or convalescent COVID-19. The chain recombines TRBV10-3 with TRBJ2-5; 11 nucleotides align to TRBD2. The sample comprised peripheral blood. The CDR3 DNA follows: TGTGCCATCAGCCCTTCTAGCGGGGGGATGGAGACCCAGTACTTC. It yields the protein CAISPSSGGMETQYF.